This T cell receptor (beta chain) was captured by sequencing in a study of regulatory T cells in long-lasting Graves disease. Study-level points and caveats: Among persistent patients, a larger number of public clonotypes were shared (approximately 3,000) than among newly diagnosed patients (about 970).

Time point in this sample: persistent/refractory GD, antithyroid drugs over 5 years with positive TRAb. Preparation of the TCR library used RNA extracted from PBMCs. Arm-PCR of CDR3 regions and iRepertoire HTBI primers were used to build TCR beta libraries. Each CDR3 protein is one row after TCRdb ran MiXCR on the multiplex PCR reads. Among about 290,000 distinct CDR3 sequences listed, around a fifth were seen once. For this clonotype: The antigen is unknown.

Germline V lookup: CDR1 DFQATT, CDR2 SNEGSKA (reference sequence). V lost 1 base to trimming and J lost 1 base, with 7 bases between them. The CDR3 extends over 14 amino acids. The sequencing used peripheral blood mononuclear cells (PBMCs), collected when the disease was refractory, from a patient treated with antithyroid drugs. The genes are TRBV20-1 and TRBJ1-4; weak D call: TRBD1 (5 bases). This TCR derives from a female donor with Graves disease. CDR3 loop: CSARVGGTNEKLFF. The CDR3 nucleotides read TGCAGTGCTAGAGTGGGGGGAACTAATGAAAAACTGTTTTTT.